Below, 28 T cell receptor beta chains from the same sample are listed, as sequenced in a study of control samples from healthy donors and cancer patients. TCRdb keeps only in-frame clones here, not all; method: immunoSEQ multiplex PCR. Of over 85,000 clones in the sample, around 84% were seen once. The source material was PBMCs. All receptors come from a man between 65 and 85 years old with lung cancer.

This rearrangement joins TRBV6-6 to TRBJ2-6; TRBD1 matches 10 bases. The ends lost 5 bases at V and 11 bases at J; junction bases unmatched: 9. The CDR3 extends over 15 amino acids. The germline V gene has CDR1 MNHNY and CDR2 SVGAGI (reference sequence). The CDR3 DNA reads TGTGCCAGCAGTCCGGGACAGGGGCCGAGGGACGTCCTGACTTTC. This encodes CASSPGQGPRDVLTF.

The chain carries TRBV5-5 and TRBJ2-1, with no clear D. CDR3 length: 12 residues. Looked up from germline, CDR1 is SGHKS and CDR2 is YYEKEE (reference sequence). V was shortened by 4 bases and J by 4 bases, with 6 bases between the two germline ends. In DNA, the CDR3 is TGTGCCAGCAGCCCCCGGTACAATGAGCAGTTCTTC. This codes for CASSPRYNEQFF.

This clone appeared a single time. J is TRBJ2-7 and V is TRBV18; 9 bases match TRBD1. The CDR3 has 12 amino acids. V trimming: 8 bases; J trimming: 4 bases; junction bases outside the gene matches: 3. Germline V gives CDR1 KGHSH, CDR2 LQKENI. Here the CDR3 reads CASRDREYEQYF. The DNA for the CDR3 is TGTGCCAGCCGGGACAGGGAATACGAGCAGTACTTC. Looking up the rest from reference TRBV18 and TRBJ2-7 gives the full variable domain: NAGVMQNPRHLVRRRGQEARLRCSPMKGHSHVYWYRQLPEEGLKFMVYLQKENIIDESGMPKERFSAEFPKEGPSILRIQQVVRGDSAAYFCASRDREYEQYFGPGTRLTVT.

This clone turned up a few times. The CDR3 here is CASSSEGDRKSPLHF. The CDR3 DNA is TGCGCCAGCAGCTCCGAGGGGGATAGGAAGTCACCCCTCCACTTT. This sequence joins TRBV5-1 and TRBJ1-6; tentatively, D is TRBD1 (6 bases). The CDR3 has 15 amino acids. Germline assignment: CDR1 SGHRS and CDR2 YFSETQ. V was shortened by 3 bases and J by 10 bases, with 17 bases between the two germline ends.

The V and J genes are TRBV11-2 and TRBJ2-4, with D possibly matching TRBD1 (6 bases). This CDR3 has 18 amino acids. V was trimmed by 5 bases and J by 0 bases, leaving 20 bases between them. Germline V gene data show CDR1 as SGHAT and CDR2 as FQNNGV. CDR3 protein: CASSLTSDSQLAKNIQYF. The CDR3 coding sequence is TGTGCCAGCAGCCTCACCTCGGACAGCCAACTAGCCAAAAACATTCAGTACTTC.

V gene TRBV3-1 (or the pseudogene TRBV3-2) combines with J gene TRBJ2-6, with D perhaps matching TRBD1 (6 bases). Germline V gives CDR1 LGHDT, CDR2 YNNKEL (reference sequence). The CDR3 spans 15 residues. V lost 5 bases and J 3 bases, leaving 11 bases between the germline ends. CDR3 coding DNA: TGTGCCAGCAGCGACCGCAGGGGTGGGGCCAACGTCCTGACTTTC. This sequence encodes CASSDRRGGANVLTF.

V gene TRBV14 combines with J gene TRBJ2-1; D assignment may be TRBD1 or TRBD2 (5 bases each). The CDR3 spans 11 residues. V dropped 4 bases and J dropped 11 bases, with 9 bases sitting between them. Looked up from germline, CDR1 is SGHDN and CDR2 is FVKESK. The CDR3 reads CASSPGTKQFF. CDR3 DNA: TGTGCCAGCAGCCCGGGGACCAAGCAGTTCTTC.

This chain uses TRBV21-1 with TRBJ2-5; the table names TRBD2, a call not compared with the DNA. TRBV21-1 is reported as a pseudogene. This CDR3 is 17 amino acids long. The CDR3 nucleotides are TGTGCCAGCAGCTCGAAGGGGACTAGCGGGGGTCAGGAGACCCAGTACTTC. This encodes CASSSKGTSGGQETQYF.

The chain is built from TRBV10-3 and TRBJ2-5; D is undetermined. CDR3 length: 13 residues. Per the germline V gene, CDR1 is ENHRY and CDR2 is SYGVKD. V was trimmed by 0 bases and J by 10 bases, leaving 12 bases between them. The DNA for the CDR3 is TGTGCCATCAGTGAGTCAGATGGCAGTGGCCAGTACTTC. Translating it yields CAISESDGSGQYF.

This sequence joins TRBV30 and TRBJ1-1; a possible D gene is TRBD1 (6 bases). The CDR3 extends over 11 amino acids. V was trimmed by 8 bases and J by 7 bases, leaving 14 bases between them. CDR1 is GTSNPN, CDR2 SVGIG, per germline (reference sequence). CDR3 bases: TGTGCCGCGTTCGGGGGCTTTGAAGCTTTCTTT. It encodes CAAFGGFEAFF.

The chain is built from TRBV5-1 and TRBJ1-2; perhaps TRBD1 as D (5 bases). CDR3 length: 14 residues. Germline CDR1 SGHRS, CDR2 YFSETQ. The V end lost 4 bases, the J end lost 2 bases, and 12 bases lay between the germline ends. CDR3 in amino acids: CASSPPGPNYGYTF. The CDR3 DNA is TGCGCCAGCAGCCCCCCGGGACCCAACTATGGCTACACCTTC.

This chain joins TRBV5-6 and TRBJ2-5, with D maybe TRBD2 (6 bases). From germline, CDR1 is SGHDT and CDR2 YYEEEE. This CDR3 spans 15 amino acids. V shed 0 bases and J shed 3 bases, with 12 bases lying between them. The CDR3 reads CASSLAGREEETQYF. The CDR3 DNA sequence: TGTGCCAGCAGCTTGGCCGGCAGGGAGGAAGAGACCCAGTACTTC.

The chain is built from TRBV30 and TRBJ1-3, with 7 bases fitting TRBD1. CDR1 GTSNPN and CDR2 SVGIG come from the germline V gene (reference sequence). The CDR3 is 16 amino acids. With V trimmed by 2 bases and J by 0 bases, 7 bases remained unmatched. CDR3 in DNA: TGTGCCTGGAGTCACCAAGGGGGCACCTCTGGAAACACCATATATTTT. This encodes CAWSHQGGTSGNTIYF.

The V and J genes are TRBV20-1 and TRBJ1-1; D remains ambiguous. Germline V lookup: CDR1 DFQATT, CDR2 SNEGSKA (reference sequence). CDR3 length: 12 residues. The ends were cut back, 3 bases at V and 1 base at J, with 6 bases in the middle. The CDR3 spells CSASFGNTEAFF. The CDR3 nucleotides are TGCAGTGCTAGTTTCGGGAACACTGAAGCTTTCTTT.

This clone was counted a single time. Other nucleotide sequences from this sample produce the same CDR3. V usage is TRBV29-1 and J usage is TRBJ1-3; D unclear. The germline CDR1 and CDR2 sequences are SQVTM and ANQGSEA. This CDR3 is 14 amino acids long. Trimming removed 4 bases from V and 0 bases from J, with 10 bases in between. The CDR3, as DNA: TGCAGCGTTGGGTTGGGATCCTCTGGAAACACCATATATTTT. Its protein product is CSVGLGSSGNTIYF.

The rearrangement joins TRBV30 to TRBJ2-7, with TRBD1 identical over 8 bases. CDR3 length: 12 residues. Trimming at V came to 2 bases and at J to 7 bases, leaving 4 bases not matched to a gene. Germline CDR1 and CDR2: GTSNPN and SVGIG (reference sequence). For the CDR3, the DNA is TGTGCCTGGAGTCAGGGGGCGGGGGAGCAGTACTTC. This translates into CAWSQGAGEQYF.

This clone was found once. The chain recombines TRBV5-5 with TRBJ1-2; TRBD1 matches at 9 bases. Germline CDR1 reads SGHKS; CDR2 reads YYEKEE (reference sequence). V lost 2 bases, J lost 1 base, and 3 bases stayed unmatched. This CDR3 contains 15 residues. The CDR3 bases are TGTGCCAGCAGCTTTAGACAGGGGGGTAACTATGGCTACACCTTC. Protein sequence: CASSFRQGGNYGYTF.

This clone was seen repeatedly, ten times or more. The chain combines TRBV7-2 with TRBJ2-4; 7 bases align to TRBD1. The CDR3 runs 19 residues. The trim removed 0 bases at V and 1 base at J, leaving 12 bases unmatched. Germline CDR1 SGHTA, CDR2 FQGNSA. CDR3 sequence reads: CASSLAFLRGSRAKNIQYF. CDR3 in DNA: TGTGCCAGCAGCTTAGCTTTCCTCAGGGGGAGTAGGGCCAAAAACATTCAGTACTTC.

The chain joins TRBV29-1 to TRBJ1-1, with TRBD1 matching over 11 bases. Germline-derived CDR1 and CDR2 are SQVTM and ANQGSEA. After removal of 8 bases from V and 3 bases from J, the junction contained 8 bases not matched to a gene. CDR3 length: 14 amino acids. The chain's CDR3 is CSTGTGGRDTEAFF. In DNA, the CDR3 is TGCAGCACGGGGACAGGGGGTAGGGACACTGAAGCTTTCTTT.

This sequence joins TRBV24-1 and TRBJ2-7; D may be TRBD1 (5 bases). Germline CDR1 and CDR2: KGHDR and SFDVKD. The V end was cut by 0 bases, the J end by 6 bases, with 8 bases between. CDR3 size: 13 residues. The CDR3 protein is CATSDLETGEQYF. The DNA of the CDR3 is TGTGCCACCAGTGATTTGGAAACAGGCGAGCAGTACTTC.

This chain joins TRBV27 and TRBJ1-1, with D unclear. This CDR3 is 13 amino acids long. Trimming shortened V by 5 bases and J by 0 bases, and 7 bases separated the two germline ends. CDR1 MNHEY and CDR2 SMNVEV come from the germline V gene (reference sequence). CDR3 loop: CASSAELNTEAFF. CDR3 DNA: TGTGCCAGCAGTGCGGAACTGAACACTGAAGCTTTCTTT.

The chain couples TRBV7-9 to TRBJ2-7; D call uncertain. Between the trimmed V and J ends, which lost 1 base and 0 bases, there was a span of 10 bases. The V gene's germline CDR1 is SEHNR and CDR2 FQNEAQ (reference sequence). The CDR3 is made up of 15 amino acids. The CDR3 loop is CASSLEGPSSYEQYF. The CDR3 bases are TGTGCCAGCAGCTTAGAAGGGCCTAGCTCCTACGAGCAGTACTTC.

This clone appeared many times. This chain uses TRBV18 with TRBJ1-3, with no clear D. The CDR3 is 16 residues long. From germline, CDR1 is KGHSH and CDR2 LQKENI. V gave up 0 bases and J gave up 0 bases, with 9 bases separating them. The CDR3 loop is CASSPPRRGSGNTIYF. Written as DNA, the CDR3 is TGTGCCAGCTCACCACCTCGCCGGGGCTCTGGAAACACCATATATTTT.

The chain is built from TRBV29-1 and TRBJ1-5, with 10 bases lining up with TRBD1. This CDR3 has 13 residues. Germline V gives CDR1 SQVTM, CDR2 ANQGSEA. V was pared by 7 bases and J by 5 bases, with 5 bases of the junction left unmatched. CDR3 DNA sequence: TGCAGCGGATGGACAGGGGGAGATCAGCCCCAGCATTTT. Protein product: CSGWTGGDQPQHF.

This rearrangement joins TRBV7-9 to TRBJ1-2; TRBD1 might be the D (5 bases). V was trimmed by 8 bases and J by 5 bases, leaving 9 bases between them. The CDR3 is 11 amino acids. Germline V gene data show CDR1 as SEHNR and CDR2 as FQNEAQ (reference sequence). The CDR3 bases are TGTGCCAGCGGGGGGGGTTATGGCTACACCTTC. Its protein is CASGGGYGYTF.

In its sample, this clone was seen a few times. The V call is TRBV29-1, the J call TRBJ2-5, with 8 bases lining up with TRBD1. Germline V gives CDR1 SQVTM, CDR2 ANQGSEA. The CDR3 has 13 amino acids. With V trimmed by 4 bases and J by 5 bases, 6 bases remained unmatched. The CDR3 nucleotides are TGCAGCGTTGTTGGACAGGGTCATGAGACCCAGTACTTC. This gives the protein CSVVGQGHETQYF.

This clone was counted at least ten times. The V call is TRBV6-4, the J call TRBJ2-2, with D unclear. Germline lookup yields CDR1 MRHNA and CDR2 SNTAGT. This CDR3 contains 14 residues. V lost 3 bases and J 4 bases, leaving 9 bases between the germline ends. The CDR3 DNA reads TGTGCCAGCAGTGAGGACCGAGTCACCGGGGAGCTGTTTTTT. Its protein product is CASSEDRVTGELFF.

Here the CDR3 reads CASSLRVSSGNTIYF. For the CDR3, the DNA is TGTGCCAGCAGCTTAAGGGTTAGCTCTGGAAACACCATATATTTT. The chain recombines TRBV11-2 with TRBJ1-3; D gene unclear. Germline V lookup: CDR1 SGHAT, CDR2 FQNNGV. The CDR3 has 15 amino acids. V lost 2 bases and J lost 0, with 8 bases in between.